What follows is one TCR beta chain and its context. Its antigen is unidentified. The same CDR3 is also encoded by other DNA sequences in this sample. Per the germline V gene, CDR1 is MNHEY and CDR2 is SVGAGI. V dropped 6 bases and J dropped 2 bases, with 4 bases sitting between them. The CDR3 contains 11 residues. This sample stems from a study of CD8+ T cells in alopecia areata. Study details: Treated patients were given oral tofacitinib, which was dosed at 5 to 10 mg twice daily. Study-level findings and limits: Relative to normal scalp, lesional scalp, especially alopecia totalis/universalis, showed higher clonality. Sequencing of scalp samples also captures resident alphabeta T cells of normal skin. The treated group had a single nonresponder, limiting CD8+ expansion-response conclusions.

Investigators isolated RNA and reverse transcribed it into cDNA to act as the sequencing template. Using immunoSEQ multiplex PCR, the repertoire was profiled, and TCRdb retains in-frame clones only, with some absent. The sample contains hundreds of thousands of clones, roughly 50% of which appear only once. The treatment was: oral pan-JAK inhibitor, 5-10 mg twice daily. The chain uses TRBV6-5 and TRBJ2-5; D is unresolved. This clonotype originated in a human donor with alopecia areata. Sequences were derived from CD4+ T cells sorted from blood, sampled at week 24, from a patient treated with tofacitinib. CDR3 in DNA: TGTGCCAGCAGCACGCAAGAGACCCAGTACTTC. Translation gives CASSTQETQYF.